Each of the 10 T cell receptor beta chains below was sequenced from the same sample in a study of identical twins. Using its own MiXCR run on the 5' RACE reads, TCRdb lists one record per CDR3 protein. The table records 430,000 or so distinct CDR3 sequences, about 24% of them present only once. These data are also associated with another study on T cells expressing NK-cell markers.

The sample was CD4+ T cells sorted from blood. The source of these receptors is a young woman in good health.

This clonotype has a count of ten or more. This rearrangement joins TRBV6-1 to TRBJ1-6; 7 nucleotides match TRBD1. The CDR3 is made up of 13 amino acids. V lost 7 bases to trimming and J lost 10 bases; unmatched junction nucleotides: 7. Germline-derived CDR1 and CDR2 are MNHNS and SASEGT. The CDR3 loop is CASKTGLISPLHF. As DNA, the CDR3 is TGTGCCAGCAAGACAGGGTTGATCTCACCCCTCCACTTT.

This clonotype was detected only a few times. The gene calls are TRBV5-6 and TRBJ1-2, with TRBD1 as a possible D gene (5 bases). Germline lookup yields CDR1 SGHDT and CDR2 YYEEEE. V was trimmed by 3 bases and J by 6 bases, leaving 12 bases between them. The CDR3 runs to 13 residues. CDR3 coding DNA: TGTGCCAGCAGCTGGACCTCGGGGGATGGCTACACCTTC. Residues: CASSWTSGDGYTF.

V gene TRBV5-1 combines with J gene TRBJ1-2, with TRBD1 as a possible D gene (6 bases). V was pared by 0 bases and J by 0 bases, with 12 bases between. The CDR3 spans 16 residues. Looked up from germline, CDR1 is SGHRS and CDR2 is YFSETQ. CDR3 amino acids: CASSLGWTVSNYGYTF. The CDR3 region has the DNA TGCGCCAGCAGCTTGGGTTGGACAGTATCTAACTATGGCTACACCTTC. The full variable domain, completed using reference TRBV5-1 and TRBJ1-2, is KAGVTQTPRYLIKTRGQQVTLSCSPISGHRSVSWYQQTPGQGLQFLFEYFSETQRNKGNFPGRFSGRQFSNSRSEMNVSTLELGDSALYLCASSLGWTVSNYGYTFGSGTRLTVV.

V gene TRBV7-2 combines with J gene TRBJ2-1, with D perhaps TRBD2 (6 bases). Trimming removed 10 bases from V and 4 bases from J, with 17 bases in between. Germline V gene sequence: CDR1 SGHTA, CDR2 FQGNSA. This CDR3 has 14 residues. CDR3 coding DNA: TGTGCCACCTCACCGGGACTCTTTTACAATGAGCAGTTCTTC. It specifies CATSPGLFYNEQFF.

CDR3 in amino acids: CASSFGTGSPSNTEAFF. DNA of the CDR3: TGTGCCAGCAGTTTCGGGACAGGGTCTCCTTCAAACACTGAAGCTTTCTTT. This chain uses TRBV12-3 or TRBV12-4 with TRBJ1-1, with 9 bases identical to TRBD1. V was pared by 3 bases and J by 2 bases, with 10 bases of the junction left unmatched. The CDR3 contains 17 residues.

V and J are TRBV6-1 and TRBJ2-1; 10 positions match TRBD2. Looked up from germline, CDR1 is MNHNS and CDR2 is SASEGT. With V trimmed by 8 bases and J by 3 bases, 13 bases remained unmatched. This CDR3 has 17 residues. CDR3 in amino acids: CASYLARTSGGYNEQFF. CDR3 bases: TGTGCCAGCTACCTTGCGAGGACTAGCGGAGGCTACAATGAGCAGTTCTTC.

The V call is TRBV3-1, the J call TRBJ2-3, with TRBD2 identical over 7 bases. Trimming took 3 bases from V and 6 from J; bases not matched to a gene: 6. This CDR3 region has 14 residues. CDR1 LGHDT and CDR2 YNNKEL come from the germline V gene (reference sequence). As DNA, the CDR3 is TGTGCCAGCAGCCAGGCGGGAGAGGAGGATACGCAGTATTTT. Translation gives CASSQAGEEDTQYF.

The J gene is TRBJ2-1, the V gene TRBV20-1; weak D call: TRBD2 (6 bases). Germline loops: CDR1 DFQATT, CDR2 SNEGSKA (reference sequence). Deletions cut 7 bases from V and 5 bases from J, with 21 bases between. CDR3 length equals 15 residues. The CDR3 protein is CSVAAISHPDNEQFF. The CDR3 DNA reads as TGCAGTGTAGCGGCTATCTCCCACCCCGACAATGAGCAGTTCTTC.

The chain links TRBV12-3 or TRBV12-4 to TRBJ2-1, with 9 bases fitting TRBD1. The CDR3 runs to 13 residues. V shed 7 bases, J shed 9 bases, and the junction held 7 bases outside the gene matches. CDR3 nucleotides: TGTGCCAGCAAAGGGACAGGGAACGGTGAGCAGTTCTTC. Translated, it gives CASKGTGNGEQFF.

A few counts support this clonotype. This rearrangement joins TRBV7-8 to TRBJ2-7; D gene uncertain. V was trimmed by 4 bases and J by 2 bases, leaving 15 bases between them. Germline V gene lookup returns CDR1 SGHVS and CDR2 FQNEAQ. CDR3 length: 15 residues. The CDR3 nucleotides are TGTGCCAGCAGCTCGTCTCTAAGGGATCCCTACGAGCAGTACTTC. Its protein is CASSSSLRDPYEQYF.